Described below is a single T cell receptor beta chain sequence and its context. The antigen it recognizes is unknown. Base qualities are not at hand, and no much larger clone is one base apart. In the prospective study, participants were roughly 18 to 89 years old, resided in fewer than 25 geographic areas of the United States, and were enrolled through a virtual design. In the prospective study, cohorts were assigned on the basis of participant-reported clinical history obtained from a screening survey and a study questionnaire. For ImmuneRACE Cohort 3, a participant was defined as recovered based on two consecutive negative NP/OP PCR tests, clearance by a healthcare professional, or resolution of symptoms. In the prospective study, whole blood, serum and a nasopharyngeal or oropharyngeal swab were collected from each participant by mobile phlebotomists. Participants in the prospective study had the option to provide additional blood draws and questionnaires over an approximately 2-month period. Before DNA extraction, prospective study blood samples were shipped either frozen or at room temperature.

This entry comes from a study of blood T cell repertoires in COVID-19 (dated by TCRdb to about 2020). General notes on the study: Collaborator samples came from the United States, Italy and Spain and covered acute and convalescent phases of COVID-19. The prospective study material was composed of cDNA or gDNA derived from T cells, B-cell-depleted T cells, or PBMCs. The dataset comprised deeply sampled blood TCRbeta repertoires from subjects exposed to, actively infected with, or recovered from COVID-19. The repertoires were released in a freely available public database intended as a resource for research on the immune response to SARS-CoV-2. The samples were drawn from the first 160 participants of the ongoing ImmuneRACE study and from 950 to 1,500 subjects provided by 6 global collaborators. Nearly every sample came with metadata listing a de-identified subject ID, COVID-19 status, age in years and sex. HLA class I and class II types, where available, came from metadata supplied by the sample provider rather than from assay-based typing.

Results and caveats for the whole study, not just this receptor: How much clinical and demographic metadata was included differed by source and by participant, and the metadata was provided uncurated.

TCRbeta CDR3 regions were amplified from genomic DNA using the immunoSEQ Assay, a bias-controlled multiplex PCR. The study's own analysis went as follows. The number of nucleated cells in each sample was estimated from the amplification of reference gene primers within the assay. Sequence reads were collapsed and filtered to measure the absolute abundance of every unique TCRbeta CDR3 rearrangement. Productive Simpson clonality was computed per sample as the square root of Simpson's diversity index over productive rearrangements. TCRdb provides this immuneACCESS table in a form limited to in-frame rearrangements. Some clones are lacking; in checked studies, under half of them reflect an unresolved V gene, and why the rest are absent is not known. That table supplies the V and J calls and clone size; D and trimming were determined from the DNA. The sample table contains under 250,000 clones; only one count was recorded for roughly four fifths of them. 1.8% of the sample rests with the top ten.

The source of this sequence is a man aged 55 to 69 who had recovered from COVID-19. The sequencing input was PBMCs or T cells enriched from blood (not recorded which).

The CDR3 protein sequence reads: CASGPGGTSVRNEQFF. The DNA sequence is as follows: TGTGCTAGTGGTCCTGGCGGGACTAGCGTACGGAATGAGCAGTTCTTC. The sequence is built from TRBV12-5 and TRBJ2-1, with TRBD2 matching 10 junction bases. The CDR3 sequence holds 16 residues, the cysteine and phenylalanine included. Only the CDR3 region is kept as DNA, spanning 48 bases read in frame from base 1. As encoded in the germline V gene, CDR1 is LGHNT while CDR2 is FRNRAP. V has 5 bases trimmed and J has 7 bases trimmed; junction bases matching no gene number 11.